A single sample is the source of the 2 T cell receptor beta chains below, sequenced in a study of blood T cells in healthy people across ages. The use of a sample-barcoded 5' primer and a J-beta primer mix characterized a second PCR of about 7 to 12 cycles. In TCRdb, the 5' RACE reads were re-called with MiXCR into one record per CDR3 protein. The table records about 1,600,000 distinct CDR3 sequences, 42% of them present only once. Sequences were obtained from blood. These receptors were obtained from a woman between 18 and 29 years old in good health.

About this clonotype: One end of the junction fails to match germline, which may point to a read error. The chain has TRBV7-2 and TRBJ1-2; the match to TRBD1 covers 9 bases. The CDR3 covers 15 residues. CDR1 is SGHTA and CDR2 is FQGNSA in the germline V gene. CDR3 nucleotide sequence: TGTGCCAGCAGTCCTAAACAGGGGGCTTTGTATGGCTGCACCTTC. It specifies CASSPKQGALYGCTF.

Notes on this clonotype: One end of the junction varies from germline; a read error may be responsible. The chain is built from TRBV9 and TRBJ2-3; D possibly corresponds to TRBD2 (5 bases). This CDR3 is built from 12 residues. Germline-derived CDR1 and CDR2 are SGDLS and YYNGEE. The CDR3 DNA is TGTGCCAGCAGCACTCTAGCAGACACGCAGTATTTT. Its translation is CASSTLADTQYF.